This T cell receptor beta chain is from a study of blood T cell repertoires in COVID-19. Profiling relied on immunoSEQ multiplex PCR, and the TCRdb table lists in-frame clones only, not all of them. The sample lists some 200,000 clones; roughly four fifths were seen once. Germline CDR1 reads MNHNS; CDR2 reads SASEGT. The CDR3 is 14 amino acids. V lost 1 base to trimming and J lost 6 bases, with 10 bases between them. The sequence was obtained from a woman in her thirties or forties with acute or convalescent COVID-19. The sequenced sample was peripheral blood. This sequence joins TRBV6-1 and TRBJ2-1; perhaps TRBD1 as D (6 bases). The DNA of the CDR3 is TGTGCCAGCAGTGAAGACAGGGCTCGCAATGAGCAGTTCTTC. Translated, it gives CASSEDRARNEQFF.